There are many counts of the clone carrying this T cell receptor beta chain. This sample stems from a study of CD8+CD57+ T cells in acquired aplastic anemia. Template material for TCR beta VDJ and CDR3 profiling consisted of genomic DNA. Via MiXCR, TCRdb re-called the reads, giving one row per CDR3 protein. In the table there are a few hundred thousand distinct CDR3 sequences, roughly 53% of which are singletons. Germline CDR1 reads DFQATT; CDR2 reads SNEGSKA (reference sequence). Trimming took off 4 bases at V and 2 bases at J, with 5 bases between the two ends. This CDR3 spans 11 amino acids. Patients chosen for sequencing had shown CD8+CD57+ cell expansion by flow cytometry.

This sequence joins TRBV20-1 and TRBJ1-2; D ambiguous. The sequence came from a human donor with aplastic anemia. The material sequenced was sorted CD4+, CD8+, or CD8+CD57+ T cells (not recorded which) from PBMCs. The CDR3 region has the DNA TGCAGTGCTATGGACAACTATGGCTACACCTTC. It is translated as CSAMDNYGYTF.